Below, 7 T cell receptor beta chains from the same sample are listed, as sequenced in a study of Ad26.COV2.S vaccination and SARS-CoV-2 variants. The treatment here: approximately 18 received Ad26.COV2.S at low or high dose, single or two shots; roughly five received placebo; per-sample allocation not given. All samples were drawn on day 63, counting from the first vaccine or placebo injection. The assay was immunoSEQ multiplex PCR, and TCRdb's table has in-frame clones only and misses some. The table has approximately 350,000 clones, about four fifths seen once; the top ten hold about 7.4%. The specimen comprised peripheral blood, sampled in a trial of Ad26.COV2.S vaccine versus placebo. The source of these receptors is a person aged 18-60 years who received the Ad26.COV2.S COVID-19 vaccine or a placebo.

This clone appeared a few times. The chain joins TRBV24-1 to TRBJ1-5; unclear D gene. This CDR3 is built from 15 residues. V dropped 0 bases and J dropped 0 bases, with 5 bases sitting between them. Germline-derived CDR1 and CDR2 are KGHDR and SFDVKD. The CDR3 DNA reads TGTGCCACCAGTGATTTGTATTCTAGCAATCAGCCCCAGCATTTT. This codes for CATSDLYSSNQPQHF.

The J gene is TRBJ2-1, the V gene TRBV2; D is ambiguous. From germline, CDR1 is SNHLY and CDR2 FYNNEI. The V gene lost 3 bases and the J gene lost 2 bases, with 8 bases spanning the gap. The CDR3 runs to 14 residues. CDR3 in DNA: TGTGCCAGCAGTGATCAGAGTCCCTACAATGAGCAGTTCTTC. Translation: CASSDQSPYNEQFF.

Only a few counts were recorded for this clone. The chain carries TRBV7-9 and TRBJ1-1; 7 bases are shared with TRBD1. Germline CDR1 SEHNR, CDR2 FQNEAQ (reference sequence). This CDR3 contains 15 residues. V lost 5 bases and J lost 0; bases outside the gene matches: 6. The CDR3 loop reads CASSPAGQMNTEAFF. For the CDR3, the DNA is TGTGCCAGCAGCCCGGCGGGACAGATGAACACTGAAGCTTTCTTT.

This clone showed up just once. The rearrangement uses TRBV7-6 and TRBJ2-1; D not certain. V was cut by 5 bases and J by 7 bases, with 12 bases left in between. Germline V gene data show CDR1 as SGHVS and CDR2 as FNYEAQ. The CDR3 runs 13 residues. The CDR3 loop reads CASSTGVGNEQFF. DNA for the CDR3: TGTGCCAGCAGCACCGGTGTTGGGAATGAGCAGTTCTTC.

The CDR3 DNA sequence: TGTGCCAGCAGGATAGCGGGAGGATTCACTGAGCAGTTCTTC. This encodes CASRIAGGFTEQFF. V gene TRBV6-5 combines with J gene TRBJ2-1; TRBD2 matches at 10 bases. In germline, CDR1 is MNHEY, CDR2 SVGAGI. After removal of 6 bases from V and 9 bases from J, the junction contained 8 bases not matched to a gene. CDR3 size: 14 residues.

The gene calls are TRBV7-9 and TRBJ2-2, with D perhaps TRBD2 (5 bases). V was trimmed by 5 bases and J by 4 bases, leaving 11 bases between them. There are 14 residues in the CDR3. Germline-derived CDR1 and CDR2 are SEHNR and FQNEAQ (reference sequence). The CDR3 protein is CASSRRDFTGELFF. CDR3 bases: TGTGCCAGCAGCCGACGGGATTTCACCGGGGAGCTGTTTTTT.

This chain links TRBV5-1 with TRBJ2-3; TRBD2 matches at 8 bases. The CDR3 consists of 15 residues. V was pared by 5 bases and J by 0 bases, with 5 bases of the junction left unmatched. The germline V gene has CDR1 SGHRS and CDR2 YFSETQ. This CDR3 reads CASRSLAASTDTQYF. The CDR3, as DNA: TGCGCCAGCAGGTCACTAGCGGCTAGCACAGATACGCAGTATTTT.